The T cell receptor (beta chain) under discussion was sequenced for a study of cytomegalovirus exposure and HLA in healthy donors. Findings of the study overall: A later analysis by the authors found several of the most significant clusters apparently linked to common viral pathogens.

Remarks on this clone: Its cognate antigen is unknown. A junction end diverges from the germline sequence, so it may reflect a read error.

From germline, CDR1 is SEHNR and CDR2 FQNEAQ (reference sequence). The CDR3 spans 15 residues. Donors in the study were healthy people who gave bone marrow. Primers: 60 Vbeta forward and 13 Jbeta reverse. Assay: immunoSEQ multiplex PCR; the TCRdb copy retains only in-frame clones and omits some. Among about 170,000 clones listed, roughly 88% were seen once. The J gene is TRBJ1-6, the V gene TRBV7-9, with TRBD1 as a possible D gene (6 bases). The sequence came from a boy between 2 and 10 years old in good health and CMV-seronegative. Material: PBMCs. DNA of the CDR3: TGTTCCAGCAGCTTAGAAGAGGGGGTAAGATCACCCCTCCACTTT. This codes for CSSSLEEGVRSPLHF.